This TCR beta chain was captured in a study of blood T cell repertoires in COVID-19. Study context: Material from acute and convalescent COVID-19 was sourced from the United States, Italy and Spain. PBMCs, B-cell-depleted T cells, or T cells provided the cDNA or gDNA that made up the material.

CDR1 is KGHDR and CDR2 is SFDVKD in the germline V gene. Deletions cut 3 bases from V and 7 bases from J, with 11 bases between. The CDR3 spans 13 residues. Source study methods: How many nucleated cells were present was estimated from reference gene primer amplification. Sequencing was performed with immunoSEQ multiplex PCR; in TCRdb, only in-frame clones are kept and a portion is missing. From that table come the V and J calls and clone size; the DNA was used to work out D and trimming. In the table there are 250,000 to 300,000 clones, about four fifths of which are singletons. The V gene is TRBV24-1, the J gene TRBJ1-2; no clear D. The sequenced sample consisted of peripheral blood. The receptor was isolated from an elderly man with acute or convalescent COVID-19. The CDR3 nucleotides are TGTGCCACCAGTGATGGCGCTGGAGTTGGCTACACCTTC. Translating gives CATSDGAGVGYTF.